The sequence of this T cell receptor (beta chain) was determined in a study of OX40 agonist ivuxolimab in advanced cancers. This CDR3 has 16 amino acids. Trimming shortened V by 3 bases and J by 3 bases, and 14 bases separated the two germline ends. Looked up from germline, CDR1 is ENHRY and CDR2 is SYGVKD. Using immunoSEQ multiplex PCR, the repertoire was profiled, and TCRdb retains in-frame clones only, with some absent. The sample has some 58,000 clones, roughly nine tenths seen once. The sequence derives from an adult with an advanced solid tumor such as melanoma, head and neck, liver or kidney cancer. The V call is TRBV10-3, the J call TRBJ1-4, with a weak D call TRBD1 (6 bases). The material was CD4+ or CD8+ T cells sorted from blood, obtained in a trial of the OX40 agonist ivuxolimab. CDR3 sequence reads: CAISDNLGASNEKLFF. CDR3 nucleotides: TGTGCCATCAGTGATAATTTGGGGGCGTCTAATGAAAAACTGTTTTTT.